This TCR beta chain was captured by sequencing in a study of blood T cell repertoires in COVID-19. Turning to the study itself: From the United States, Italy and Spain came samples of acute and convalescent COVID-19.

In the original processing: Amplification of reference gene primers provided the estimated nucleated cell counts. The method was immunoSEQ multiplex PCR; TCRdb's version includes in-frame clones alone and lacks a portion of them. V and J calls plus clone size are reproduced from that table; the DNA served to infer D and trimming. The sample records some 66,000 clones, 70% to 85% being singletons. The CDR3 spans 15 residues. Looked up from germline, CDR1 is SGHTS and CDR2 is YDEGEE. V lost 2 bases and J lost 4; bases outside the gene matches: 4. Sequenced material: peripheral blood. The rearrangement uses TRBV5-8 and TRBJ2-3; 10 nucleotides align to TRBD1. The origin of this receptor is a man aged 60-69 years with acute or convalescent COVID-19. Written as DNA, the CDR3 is TGTGCCAGCAGCTTAGGGACAGGGGTGCCAGATACGCAGTATTTT. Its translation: CASSLGTGVPDTQYF.